Listed here are 21 T cell receptor beta chains from one sample, sequenced in a study of immune evolution from preneoplasia to lung adenocarcinoma (dated by TCRdb to the early 2020s). Library prep was done by the immunoSEQ multiplex PCR assay. The table was pulled from immuneACCESS by TCRdb, which kept in-frame rearrangements only. Such tables lose some clones; where checked, under half of the loss comes from unresolved V genes, and the rest has no known cause. For this sample the table gives 9,500 to 10,000 clones, of which 60% to 80% were detected only once. Of the sample, approximately 12% is held by the ten largest clones. The specimen was FFPE lung adenocarcinoma in situ tissue. Reading the label with the study, this specimen's cell subset or site is: preinvasive adenocarcinoma in situ (AIS). The receptor source for this set is a person of 80 years or more with lung adenocarcinoma.

This clone was observed a few times. This rearrangement joins TRBV4-1 to TRBJ1-1, with D hard to call. The CDR3 has 16 residues. The germline gives CDR1 MGHRA, CDR2 YSYEKL. The ends were cut back, 0 bases at V and 3 bases at J, with 14 bases in the middle. CDR3 bases: TGCGCCAGCAGCCAAGACGCTACCTCGGTGCACACTGAAGCTTTCTTT. Protein: CASSQDATSVHTEAFF.

The V call is TRBV21-1, the J call TRBJ2-7; the table's D call TRBD2 went unverified against the DNA. TRBV21-1 is shown as a pseudogene. The CDR3 loop spans 18 amino acids. In DNA, the CDR3 is TGTGCCAGCAGCAAAGGCCTGTGGGAACGCGGACTCTCCTACGAGCAGTACTTC. This translates into CASSKGLWERGLSYEQYF.

The genes are TRBV7-9 and TRBJ2-2; D gene unclear. The CDR3 has 15 amino acids. Germline CDR1 is SEHNR and CDR2 is FQNEAQ (reference sequence). The V gene lost 4 bases and the J gene lost 0 bases, with 9 bases spanning the gap. CDR3 region: CASSSVGSNTGELFF. In DNA, the CDR3 is TGTGCCAGCAGCTCCGTAGGGTCGAACACCGGGGAGCTGTTTTTT. The whole variable domain, filled in from reference TRBV7-9 and TRBJ2-2, reads DTGVSQNPRHKITKRGQNVTFRCDPISEHNRLYWYRQTLGQGPEFLTYFQNEAQLEKSRLLSDRFSAERPKGSFSTLEIQRTEQGDSAMYLCASSSVGSNTGELFFGEGSRLTVL.

The rearrangement joins TRBV2 to TRBJ2-5, with D hard to call. This CDR3 spans 11 amino acids. The ends were cut back, 6 bases at V and 1 base at J, with 3 bases in the middle. The germline gives CDR1 SNHLY, CDR2 FYNNEI. As DNA, the CDR3 is TGTGCCAGCAGGCTCCAAGAGACCCAGTACTTC. Amino acids: CASRLQETQYF. The variable domain in full, with the rest retrieved from reference TRBV2 and TRBJ2-5, is EPEVTQTPSHQVTQMGQEVILRCVPISNHLYFYWYRQILGQKVEFLVSFYNNEISEKSEIFDDQFSVERPDGSNFTLKIRSTKLEDSAMYFCASRLQETQYFGPGTRLLVL.

This chain joins TRBV11-2 and TRBJ2-7; D is possibly TRBD1 (6 bases). CDR1 is SGHAT, CDR2 FQNNGV, per germline. CDR3 length: 15 residues. Trimming shortened V by 5 bases and J by 2 bases, and 16 bases separated the two germline ends. The chain's CDR3 is CASSARQVVTYEQYF. In DNA form, the CDR3 reads TGTGCCAGCAGCGCCAGACAGGTAGTTACCTACGAGCAGTACTTC.

The V gene is TRBV4-3, the J gene TRBJ1-1; a possible D gene is TRBD1 (5 bases). The germline CDR1 and CDR2 sequences are LGHNA and YSLEER. The CDR3 covers 15 residues. Between the trimmed V and J ends, which lost 2 bases and 0 bases, there was a span of 10 bases. The CDR3 sequence is CASSQSWGLNTEAFF. The CDR3 nucleotides read TGCGCCAGCAGCCAATCCTGGGGGTTGAACACTGAAGCTTTCTTT.

This clone appeared once. The rearrangement uses TRBV30 and TRBJ1-2; D ambiguous. Looked up from germline, CDR1 is GTSNPN and CDR2 is SVGIG (reference sequence). This CDR3 is built from 9 residues. Deletions cut 4 bases from V and 6 bases from J, with 3 bases between. CDR3 in amino acids: CAWNNGYTF. As DNA, the CDR3 is TGTGCCTGGAATAATGGCTACACCTTC.

This clone turned up a few times. V gene TRBV15 combines with J gene TRBJ1-6; the D gene is possibly TRBD1 (6 bases). The V end lost 5 bases, the J end lost 9 bases, and 14 bases lay between the germline ends. The CDR3 has 14 residues. Per germline, CDR1 LNHNV and CDR2 YYDKDF (reference sequence). The DNA for the CDR3 is TGTGCCACCAGCGACAGGCTGGGAGCTTCACCCCTCCACTTT. It is translated as CATSDRLGASPLHF.

Notes on this clone: One junction end does not reproduce the germline sequence, and a read error may be involved. The genes are TRBV9 and TRBJ2-2; D may match TRBD1 or TRBD2 (5 bases each). This CDR3 is 14 amino acids long. The germline gives CDR1 SGDLS, CDR2 YYNGEE. CDR3 amino acids: CASSERQNTGELFF. The CDR3, as DNA: TGTGCCAGCAGCGAAAGACAGAACACCGGGGAGCTATTTTTT.

The rearrangement uses TRBV7-8 and TRBJ2-2, with D uncertain. This CDR3 has 16 residues. Germline CDR1 and CDR2: SGHVS and FQNEAQ. Trimming removed 1 base at V and 0 bases at J, with 9 bases between. The CDR3 region is CASSLGVLANTGELFF. The CDR3 nucleotides are TGTGCCAGCAGCTTAGGGGTCCTGGCGAACACCGGGGAGCTGTTTTTT.

The chain couples TRBV6-5 to TRBJ1-1; D ambiguous. CDR3 length: 12 residues. The germline gives CDR1 MNHEY, CDR2 SVGAGI. V lost 5 bases, J lost 3 bases, and 7 bases lay in between. The CDR3: CASSNQDTEAFF. CDR3 DNA sequence: TGTGCCAGCAGTAACCAGGACACTGAAGCTTTCTTT.

This clone was seen a few times. The chain couples TRBV2 to TRBJ2-5; D possibly uses TRBD1 or TRBD2 (7 bases each). This CDR3 is 15 amino acids long. Trimming removed 10 bases from V and 5 bases from J, with 23 bases in between. Germline loops: CDR1 SNHLY, CDR2 FYNNEI. CDR3 residues: CATGGFNRGSETQYF. In DNA form, the CDR3 reads TGTGCCACCGGGGGGTTTAACAGGGGCTCGGAGACCCAGTACTTC. The full variable domain, in which reference TRBV2 and TRBJ2-5 provide the parts outside the CDR3, is EPEVTQTPSHQVTQMGQEVILRCVPISNHLYFYWYRQILGQKVEFLVSFYNNEISEKSEIFDDQFSVERPDGSNFTLKIRSTKLEDSAMYFCATGGFNRGSETQYFGPGTRLLVL.

This clone is judged medium-sized. This chain links TRBV30 with TRBJ2-1; TRBD1 matches 8 bases. The CDR3 is 15 amino acids. CDR1 and CDR2 from the germline V gene are GTSNPN and SVGIG (reference sequence). Trimming removed 4 bases from V and 3 bases from J; junction bases left unmatched: 8. CDR3: CAWTTGVTYYNEQFF. The CDR3 nucleotides read TGTGCCTGGACGACAGGGGTTACATACTACAATGAGCAGTTCTTC.

This clone has only one observation. J is TRBJ2-5 and V is TRBV2, with 8 positions matching TRBD2. This CDR3 contains 17 residues. Germline CDR1 reads SNHLY; CDR2 reads FYNNEI. The V segment lost 0 bases and the J segment 2 bases; nucleotides outside the gene matches: 8. The CDR3 nucleotides are TGTGCCAGCAGTGAAGCGCTATCGGGGGGGATACAAGAGACCCAGTACTTC. It translates to CASSEALSGGIQETQYF.

The CDR3 is CASSFTDTQYF. In DNA form, the CDR3 reads TGTGCCAGCAGCTTTACAGATACGCAGTATTTT. This chain links TRBV7-9 with TRBJ2-3; D not resolved. CDR1 and CDR2 from the germline V gene are SEHNR and FQNEAQ (reference sequence). This CDR3 has 11 amino acids. The ends were cut back, 3 bases at V and 3 bases at J, with 1 base in the middle.

In this sample, this clone turned up once. This sequence joins TRBV19 and TRBJ1-5, with a tentative D call TRBD1 (5 bases). The germline CDR1 and CDR2 sequences are LNHDA and SQIVND (reference sequence). Trimming left V 3 bases short and J 9 bases short, with 21 bases between. CDR3 size: 16 residues. CDR3 protein: CASSIGRGSTASPQHF. In DNA form, the CDR3 reads TGTGCCAGTAGTATTGGCCGGGGCTCTACCGCATCGCCCCAGCATTTT.

This clone was observed once. The chain combines TRBV27 with TRBJ2-7; D possibly uses TRBD1 or TRBD2 (6 bases each). The germline V and J ends were trimmed by 2 bases and 2 bases, with 16 bases remaining between them. The CDR3 spans 16 residues. Germline V gives CDR1 MNHEY, CDR2 SMNVEV (reference sequence). As DNA, the CDR3 is TGTGCCAGCAGTTTAAGCGCAGGGGAGGTCCCCTACGAGCAGTACTTC. Encoded protein: CASSLSAGEVPYEQYF.

The chain has TRBV5-1 and TRBJ2-1, with 12 nucleotides matching TRBD2. Germline V gives CDR1 SGHRS, CDR2 YFSETQ. J gave up 3 bases and V 6 bases, and 10 bases lay outside the gene matches. CDR3 length: 17 residues. Written as DNA, the CDR3 is TGCGCCAGCACTCTAGCGGGAGGGTGGAGGGGCTACAATGAGCAGTTCTTC. Amino acid sequence: CASTLAGGWRGYNEQFF.

The V call is TRBV28, the J call TRBJ1-2; D gene unclear. Germline CDR1 is MDHEN and CDR2 is SYDVKM. With 5 bases removed from V and 8 bases from J, the gap between germline ends came to 12 bases. The CDR3 totals 12 residues. As DNA, the CDR3 is TGTGCCAGCAGTCAAAGGAGGAACGGCTACACCTTC. It specifies CASSQRRNGYTF.

This sequence joins TRBV4-3 and TRBJ1-2, with 7 positions matching TRBD1. CDR1 is LGHNA and CDR2 is YSLEER in the germline V gene. The CDR3 spans 16 residues. With 0 bases clipped from V and 5 bases from J, the junction kept 9 bases outside the gene matches. CDR3 in DNA: TGCGCCAGCAGCCAAGAAACAGGGGCCAAGCGTTATGGCTACACCTTC. It yields the protein CASSQETGAKRYGYTF.

The chain links TRBV18 to TRBJ1-1, with D possibly being TRBD1 (5 bases). V dropped 1 base and J dropped 4 bases, with 13 bases sitting between them. The V gene's germline CDR1 is KGHSH and CDR2 LQKENI. The CDR3 consists of 15 residues. Here the CDR3 reads CASSPRQGQGTEAFF. In DNA, the CDR3 is TGTGCCAGCTCACCACGGCAGGGTCAAGGCACTGAAGCTTTCTTT.